A selection of T cell receptor beta chains follows, all from one sample in a study of T cell repertoires in cytomegalovirus infection. Their recognized antigens are unknown. TCRdb reprocessed the reads with MiXCR, giving one entry per CDR3 protein. This sample carries 650,000 to 900,000 distinct CDR3 sequences, around 29% of them seen once, and the ten largest clones take about an eighth. This specimen was cultured CD8+ T cells from PBMCs, taken from culture after CMV antigen stimulation. The source of these receptors is a human donor in good health (CMV status not recorded). Some clones in this sample may be carry-over from other donors' samples. Each CDR3 is given with its conserved first and last residue. Each record gives: J gene, V gene, CDR3 protein.

j_gene: TRBJ1-5; v_gene: TRBV12-3/TRBV12-4; CDR3aa: CASSSDREYGQPQHF
j_gene: TRBJ1-6; v_gene: TRBV12-3/TRBV12-4; CDR3aa: CASSPDSADSPLHF
j_gene: TRBJ2-3; v_gene: TRBV19; CDR3aa: CASSLGGAGTDTQYF
j_gene: TRBJ2-1; v_gene: TRBV7-6; CDR3aa: CASSLVGPPRGYNEQFF
j_gene: TRBJ2-1; v_gene: TRBV12-3/TRBV12-4; CDR3aa: CASNSMLLTVGLTYNEQFF
j_gene: TRBJ2-3; v_gene: TRBV12-3/TRBV12-4; CDR3aa: CASTLSAENIPYF
j_gene: TRBJ2-7; v_gene: TRBV27; CDR3aa: CASSLWTGGYEQYF
j_gene: TRBJ2-4; v_gene: TRBV3-1; CDR3aa: CASSPGGPGDIQYF
j_gene: TRBJ2-1; v_gene: TRBV2; CDR3aa: CASRTGDYYNEQFF
j_gene: TRBJ2-1; v_gene: TRBV24-1; CDR3aa: CATSSRTGSNEQFF
j_gene: TRBJ1-1; v_gene: TRBV2; CDR3aa: CASPGRRATEAFF
j_gene: TRBJ1-5; v_gene: TRBV5-6; CDR3aa: CASSLSPRPNQPQHF
j_gene: TRBJ1-1; v_gene: TRBV5-1; CDR3aa: CASAQGSPNTEAFF
j_gene: TRBJ2-3; v_gene: TRBV2; CDR3aa: CASRELDGGGASDTQYF
j_gene: TRBJ1-6; v_gene: TRBV6-2/TRBV6-3; CDR3aa: CATGPVLLVNSPLHF
j_gene: TRBJ2-1; v_gene: TRBV2; CDR3aa: CASSANAGGPYNEQFF
j_gene: TRBJ2-3; v_gene: TRBV20-1; CDR3aa: CSARDKSGGEVTDTQYF
j_gene: TRBJ2-1; v_gene: TRBV24-1; CDR3aa: CATSDLGAGLARNEQFF
j_gene: TRBJ2-3; v_gene: TRBV6-5; CDR3aa: CASTGSGGDTDTQYF
j_gene: TRBJ2-1; v_gene: TRBV4-2; CDR3aa: CASSQDDFEQFF
j_gene: TRBJ1-1; v_gene: TRBV11-1; CDR3aa: CASSSGQAGAFF
j_gene: TRBJ1-2; v_gene: TRBV6-8; CDR3aa: CASKPPGTAYGYTF
j_gene: TRBJ1-5; v_gene: TRBV12-5; CDR3aa: CTSGSGVGNQPQHF
j_gene: TRBJ2-2; v_gene: TRBV7-9; CDR3aa: CASSLVGTGIHTGELFF
j_gene: TRBJ1-2; v_gene: TRBV12-3/TRBV12-4; CDR3aa: CASSRSGTGEFNYGYTF
j_gene: TRBJ1-2; v_gene: TRBV14; CDR3aa: CASSPLGQEVYGYTF
j_gene: TRBJ2-4; v_gene: TRBV12-3/TRBV12-4; CDR3aa: CASGTSDLAKNIQYF
j_gene: TRBJ1-4; v_gene: TRBV20-1; CDR3aa: CSAPVETNEKLFF
j_gene: TRBJ2-3; v_gene: TRBV6-2/TRBV6-3; CDR3aa: CASSPGLAGGYASTDTQYF
j_gene: TRBJ2-1; v_gene: TRBV19; CDR3aa: CASTIGGTGGNEQFF
j_gene: TRBJ2-6; v_gene: TRBV6-1; CDR3aa: CASRTKYRGILSGANVLTF
j_gene: TRBJ2-3; v_gene: TRBV15; CDR3aa: CATSSRLAGGGTDTQYF
j_gene: TRBJ2-1; v_gene: TRBV5-6; CDR3aa: CASSLGIFRTPTYNEQFF
j_gene: TRBJ2-3; v_gene: TRBV5-5; CDR3aa: CASSLGQGALDTQYF
j_gene: TRBJ2-7; v_gene: TRBV12-3/TRBV12-4; CDR3aa: CASSRYPTSGNYEQYF
j_gene: TRBJ2-7; v_gene: TRBV20-1; CDR3aa: CSTLRDPRGIEQYF
j_gene: TRBJ2-7; v_gene: TRBV7-7; CDR3aa: CASRLAPWLRENEQYF
j_gene: TRBJ2-3; v_gene: TRBV10-3; CDR3aa: CAIKTLAGGPGWTDTQYF
j_gene: TRBJ2-3; v_gene: TRBV7-2; CDR3aa: CASRSGSSDTQYF
j_gene: TRBJ2-2; v_gene: TRBV10-3; CDR3aa: CAISENGELFF
j_gene: TRBJ2-5; v_gene: TRBV7-8; CDR3aa: CASSSKGHPQETQYF